These 14 T cell receptor beta chains were all obtained from the same sample, sequenced in a study of Ad26.COV2.S vaccination and SARS-CoV-2 variants. Only in-frame clones appear in the TCRdb table, and some are missing; sequencing was by immunoSEQ multiplex PCR. The sample records over 85,000 clones, approximately 77% being singletons. Sequenced here: peripheral blood, sampled after recovery from COVID-19. These receptors were taken from a human donor who had recovered from COVID-19.

The table lists this clone with a count of one. The chain combines TRBV7-9 with TRBJ2-1, with D tentatively TRBD1 (6 bases). Germline V gene data show CDR1 as SEHNR and CDR2 as FQNEAQ (reference sequence). This CDR3 is built from 15 residues. The V and J ends lost 1 base and 8 bases respectively, with 15 bases between them. CDR3 loop: CASSLVGGRGDEQFF. CDR3 sequence (DNA): TGTGCCAGCAGCTTAGTAGGCGGCAGGGGCGATGAGCAGTTCTTC.

Only a few counts were recorded for this clone. The identical CDR3 is also encoded by other nucleotide sequences in the sample. The rearrangement joins TRBV12-5 to TRBJ2-6; the D gene is possibly TRBD1 (5 bases). Germline assignment: CDR1 LGHNT and CDR2 FRNRAP. Trimming took off 3 bases at V and 1 base at J, with 7 bases between the two ends. This CDR3 is 15 amino acids long. The CDR3 DNA follows: TGTGCTAGTGGTTTAGGGGAATCTGGGGCCAACGTCCTGACTTTC. Translated: CASGLGESGANVLTF.

V usage is TRBV7-3 and J usage is TRBJ2-1; D is possibly TRBD2 (5 bases). Germline assignment: CDR1 SGHTA and CDR2 FQGTGA. There are 12 residues in the CDR3. V lost 8 bases and J 6 bases, leaving 11 bases between the germline ends. CDR3 in amino acids: CASGLSPNEQFF. CDR3 in DNA: TGTGCCAGCGGACTGTCACCCAATGAGCAGTTCTTC.

V is TRBV23-1 and J is TRBJ2-1; D remains unclear. TRBV23-1 has ORF status, its function being uncertain. V lost 8 bases to trimming and J lost 5 bases, with 13 bases between them. The CDR3 contains 13 residues. The CDR3, as DNA: TGCGCCAGCTCAATTCCTCCTAACAATGAGCAGTTCTTC. It codes for CASSIPPNNEQFF.

This chain connects TRBV7-3 to TRBJ2-3, with 8 bases lining up with TRBD1. Germline lookup yields CDR1 SGHTA and CDR2 FQGTGA. The trim removed 5 bases at V and 3 bases at J, leaving 10 bases unmatched. This CDR3 is 16 amino acids long. CDR3 bases: TGTGCCAGCAGCCCCCAGGGGGCCTCTCTTACAGATACGCAGTATTTT. Translating gives CASSPQGASLTDTQYF.

V usage is TRBV6-5 and J usage is TRBJ2-7, with 9 positions matching TRBD1. V trimming: 6 bases; J trimming: 6 bases; junction bases outside the gene matches: 6. CDR1 and CDR2 (germline): MNHEY, SVGAGI. The CDR3 totals 13 residues. The CDR3 region is CASSEDRGLEQYF. As DNA, the CDR3 is TGTGCCAGCAGCGAGGACAGGGGCCTCGAGCAGTACTTC.

The gene calls are TRBV11-3 and TRBJ1-2; weak D call: TRBD1 (5 bases). Deletions cut 1 base from V and 3 bases from J, with 9 bases between. From germline, CDR1 is SGHNT and CDR2 YENEEA. CDR3 length equals 14 residues. The CDR3 region has the DNA TGTGCCAGCAGCTTAGGTGGGACCGACTATGGCTACACCTTC. This sequence encodes CASSLGGTDYGYTF.

This clone was found once. The chain joins TRBV7-6 to TRBJ2-7; D not certain. Germline lookup yields CDR1 SGHVS and CDR2 FNYEAQ. Between the trimmed V and J ends, which lost 3 bases and 2 bases, there was a span of 14 bases. The CDR3 has 15 residues. CDR3 in DNA: TGTGCCAGCAGCTTTAGAAGTGACTCCGCCTACGAGCAGTACTTC. It specifies CASSFRSDSAYEQYF.

This chain joins TRBV6-5 and TRBJ1-2; D possibly corresponds to TRBD1 (6 bases). Germline CDR1 and CDR2: MNHEY and SVGAGI. Deletions cut 7 bases from V and 2 bases from J, with 14 bases between. This CDR3 region has 14 residues. The CDR3 loop is CASTKGHPNYGYTF. The CDR3 DNA sequence: TGTGCCAGCACCAAGGGACATCCCAACTATGGCTACACCTTC.

The CDR3 nucleotides are TGTGCCAGCAGTACCGGGACGGCTAACTATGGCTACACCTTC. This codes for CASSTGTANYGYTF. This rearrangement joins TRBV28 to TRBJ1-2, with D maybe TRBD1 (5 bases). The ends were cut back, 5 bases at V and 0 bases at J, with 10 bases in the middle. This CDR3 region has 14 residues. Per germline, CDR1 MDHEN and CDR2 SYDVKM.

The chain has TRBV5-4 and TRBJ2-3; 8 positions agree with TRBD2. The germline V gene encodes CDR1 SGHNT and CDR2 YYREEE (reference sequence). This CDR3 has 17 residues. V lost 3 bases to trimming and J lost 1 base; unmatched junction nucleotides: 10. The CDR3 spells CASSSGLVTSGTDTQYF. The CDR3 DNA reads as TGTGCCAGCAGCTCGGGACTAGTTACCTCGGGCACAGATACGCAGTATTTT.

The J gene is TRBJ2-1, the V gene TRBV24-1; 11 bases are a match to TRBD2. The CDR3 totals 18 residues. V shed 5 bases, J shed 7 bases, and the junction held 15 bases outside the gene matches. Germline V gene data show CDR1 as KGHDR and CDR2 as SFDVKD. The CDR3, as DNA: TGTGCCACCAGTGCTCTCCCCACTAGCGGGAGTCTGCGGAATGAGCAGTTCTTC. Encoded protein: CATSALPTSGSLRNEQFF.

The chain uses TRBV19 and TRBJ1-5, with a weak D call TRBD1 (6 bases). Germline V lookup: CDR1 LNHDA, CDR2 SQIVND (reference sequence). This CDR3 spans 20 amino acids. V lost 1 base, J lost 2 bases, and 24 bases lay in between. CDR3 bases: TGTGCCAGTAGTATAGGGTACCGCAGGGAGGGGGTGATAGGCAATCAGCCCCAGCATTTT. Protein product: CASSIGYRREGVIGNQPQHF. The full variable domain, in which reference TRBV19 and TRBJ1-5 provide the parts outside the CDR3, is DGGITQSPKYLFRKEGQNVTLSCEQNLNHDAMYWYRQDPGQGLRLIYYSQIVNDFQKGDIAEGYSVSREKKESFPLTVTSAQKNPTAFYLCASSIGYRREGVIGNQPQHFGDGTRLSIL.

Ten or more counts support this clone. The chain employs TRBV10-2 and TRBJ2-7; TRBD2 agrees at 9 bases. The CDR3 length is 14 residues. V lost 2 bases to trimming and J lost 5 bases; unmatched junction nucleotides: 4. Germline CDR1 reads WSHSY; CDR2 reads SAAADI. CDR3 region: CASSEAGGPHEQYF. The CDR3 region has the DNA TGCGCCAGCAGTGAGGCGGGAGGGCCCCACGAGCAGTACTTC.